One sample yielded the 17 T cell receptor beta chains listed below, sequenced in a study of human T cells and chemical hapten exposure. TCRdb re-analysed the RACE reads in MiXCR, keeping a single row per CDR3 protein. The sample has around 150,000 distinct CDR3 sequences, more than 14% seen once. Time point noted: patch test 1, 2 weeks after DPC sensitization. The treatment is: therapeutic diphenylcyclopropenone sensitization with weekly scalp DPC. The material was whole blood, obtained in connection with sensitization to the hapten diphenylcyclopropenone (DPC). The receptors were sampled from a woman aged 30 to 39 with alopecia areata. Some clones in this sample may be carry-over from other donors' samples.

Turning to this clonotype: One end of the junction is discordant with germline, which a read error may explain. The chain couples TRBV7-2 to TRBJ2-1; 13 bases agree with TRBD2. This CDR3 contains 15 residues. Germline CDR1 and CDR2: SGHTA and FQGNSA. The DNA for the CDR3 is TGTGCCAGCGCGCGGACTAGCGGGAGCCAGCATGAGCGGTTCTTC. The encoded protein is CASARTSGSQHERFF. Combining the CDR3 with reference TRBV7-2 and TRBJ2-1 gives the whole variable domain GAGVSQSPSNKVTEKGKDVELRCDPISGHTALYWYRQSLGQGLEFLIYFQGNSAPDKSGLPSDRFSAERTGGSVSTLTIQRTQQEDSAVYLCASARTSGSQHERFFGPGTRLTVL.

There are many counts of this clonotype. This chain uses TRBV10-2 with TRBJ1-1; perhaps TRBD1 as D (6 bases). The CDR3 consists of 14 residues. Trimming removed 7 bases from V and 0 bases from J, with 12 bases in between. Germline CDR1 and CDR2: WSHSY and SAAADI. The CDR3 DNA sequence: TGCGCCAGCAAGGGGGGGGGTGTGAACACTGAAGCTTTCTTT. It translates to CASKGGGVNTEAFF.

The rearrangement links TRBV11-3 to TRBJ2-5; 10 bases match TRBD2. J gave up 1 base and V 4 bases, and 3 bases lay outside the gene matches. The germline V gene encodes CDR1 SGHNT and CDR2 YENEEA. CDR3 length: 15 residues. The CDR3 DNA follows: TGTGCCAGCAGCTCCCTAGCGGGGGCCCAAGAGACCCAGTACTTC. Amino acids: CASSSLAGAQETQYF.

Many counts were recorded for this clonotype. This chain links TRBV5-1 with TRBJ2-7; 13 nucleotides align to TRBD2. V was pared by 3 bases and J by 3 bases, with 3 bases of the junction left unmatched. The CDR3 has 15 residues. The V gene's germline CDR1 is SGHRS and CDR2 YFSETQ. The CDR3 DNA reads as TGCGCCAGCAGCTGGACTAGCGGGGGACGCTACGAGCAGTACTTC. Translating it yields CASSWTSGGRYEQYF. Together with reference TRBV5-1 and TRBJ2-7, the CDR3 gives the full variable domain: KAGVTQTPRYLIKTRGQQVTLSCSPISGHRSVSWYQQTPGQGLQFLFEYFSETQRNKGNFPGRFSGRQFSNSRSEMNVSTLELGDSALYLCASSWTSGGRYEQYFGPGTRLTVT.

This clonotype was detected a few times. The genes are TRBV12-3 or TRBV12-4 and TRBJ2-7; no clear D. Deletions cut 1 base from V and 7 bases from J, with 11 bases between. This CDR3 is built from 13 residues. CDR3: CASSLGSLREQYF. The CDR3 nucleotides read TGTGCCAGCAGTTTAGGGTCACTTAGGGAGCAGTACTTC.

The genes are TRBV6-4 and TRBJ2-7; no definite D call. Germline CDR1 MRHNA, CDR2 SNTAGT. The CDR3 is 13 amino acids. V dropped 2 bases and J dropped 1 base, with 6 bases sitting between them. CDR3 residues: CASSDRDSYEQYF. The CDR3 bases are TGTGCCAGCAGTGACAGGGATTCCTACGAGCAGTACTTC.

Ten or more counts support this clonotype. The gene calls are TRBV29-1 and TRBJ2-2; TRBD1 or TRBD2 may be the D gene (5 bases each). Germline V gene data show CDR1 as SQVTM and CDR2 as ANQGSEA. The CDR3 has 14 amino acids. Trimming took 7 bases from V and 0 from J, leaving 12 bases between them. CDR3 in amino acids: CSAPGPPNTGELFF. The CDR3 coding sequence is TGCAGCGCACCGGGACCCCCGAACACCGGGGAGCTGTTTTTT.

This clonotype has a handful of counts. The chain carries TRBV5-1 and TRBJ2-1, with 14 nucleotides matching TRBD2. V trimming: 3 bases; J trimming: 8 bases; junction bases outside the gene matches: 4. This CDR3 comprises 15 residues. The germline CDR1 and CDR2 sequences are SGHRS and YFSETQ. CDR3 nucleotide sequence: TGCGCCAGCAGCTCGGGGACTAGCGGGAGTGATGAGCAGTTCTTC. It translates to CASSSGTSGSDEQFF.

This clonotype was observed a handful of times. The genes are TRBV7-3 and TRBJ2-3, with D perhaps TRBD1 (5 bases). Trimming cost V 1 base and J 6 bases, with 17 bases left between them. In germline, CDR1 is SGHTA, CDR2 FQGTGA. The CDR3 extends over 16 amino acids. CDR3 nucleotides: TGTGCCAGCAGCTTAAGCCCCGGAAGGGGCGGCGATACGCAGTATTTT. It encodes CASSLSPGRGGDTQYF. Using reference TRBV7-3 and TRBJ2-3 for the parts outside the CDR3, the full variable domain is GAGVSQTPSNKVTEKGKYVELRCDPISGHTALYWYRQSLGQGPEFLIYFQGTGAADDSGLPNDRFFAVRPEGSVSTLKIQRTERGDSAVYLCASSLSPGRGGDTQYFGPGTRLTVL.

V usage is TRBV19 and J usage is TRBJ2-6; D remains unclear. Deletions cut 4 bases from V and 1 base from J, with 5 bases between. Germline CDR1 and CDR2: LNHDA and SQIVND (reference sequence). This CDR3 comprises 14 residues. The CDR3: CASSTQSGANVLTF. The CDR3 DNA follows: TGTGCCAGTAGTACACAGTCTGGGGCCAACGTCCTGACTTTC.

This clonotype was found a few times. The chain uses TRBV14 and TRBJ2-5; 9 bases line up with TRBD1. CDR3 length: 16 amino acids. The V and J ends lost 3 bases and 1 base, in that order; junction bases with no gene match: 6. CDR1 and CDR2 (germline): SGHDN, FVKESK. CDR3 nucleotide sequence: TGTGCCAGCAGCCACCTCCGGGACAGGGCCCAAGAGACCCAGTACTTC. Protein: CASSHLRDRAQETQYF. Drawing the rest from reference TRBV14 and TRBJ2-5, the complete variable domain is EAGVTQFPSHSVIEKGQTVTLRCDPISGHDNLYWYRRVMGKEIKFLLHFVKESKQDESGMPNNRFLAERTGGTYSTLKVQPAELEDSGVYFCASSHLRDRAQETQYFGPGTRLLVL.

This clonotype was seen ten or more times. This chain links TRBV28 with TRBJ2-7; D not resolved. Germline-derived CDR1 and CDR2 are MDHEN and SYDVKM. The length of the CDR3 is 13 residues. V lost 5 bases and J 5 bases, leaving 13 bases between the germline ends. CDR3 loop: CASSAWRNDEQYF. The CDR3 DNA is TGTGCCAGCAGTGCCTGGCGGAACGACGAGCAGTACTTC.

This clonotype was observed many times. The chain combines TRBV6-5 with TRBJ2-3, with D unclear. CDR1 and CDR2 from the germline V gene are MNHEY and SVGAGI. This CDR3 is built from 17 residues. Trimming left V 2 bases short and J 0 bases short, with 15 bases between. This CDR3 is CASSYNNRPSSTDTQYF. Written as DNA, the CDR3 is TGTGCCAGCAGTTACAACAACAGACCTTCTAGCACAGATACGCAGTATTTT.

This chain joins TRBV28 and TRBJ1-4, with D uncertain. Deletions cut 11 bases from V and 8 bases from J, with 15 bases between. The CDR3 totals 12 residues. Germline V gene lookup returns CDR1 MDHEN and CDR2 SYDVKM. CDR3 sequence (DNA): TGTGCCCACCAGGTGGGGTACGAAAAACTGTTTTTT. This codes for CAHQVGYEKLFF.

This clonotype was detected only a few times. The chain carries TRBV6-2 or TRBV6-3 and TRBJ1-2; 7 positions agree with TRBD1. The V gene's germline CDR1 is MNHEY and CDR2 SVGEGT. The CDR3 totals 17 residues. J lost 2 bases, V lost 2 bases, and 11 bases had no gene match. For the CDR3, the DNA is TGTGCCAGCAGTTACCCGCCTTCGACAGGGAAGAACTATGGCTACACCTTC. This encodes CASSYPPSTGKNYGYTF.

This clonotype was observed at least ten times. The genes are TRBV6-5 and TRBJ2-2; D is perhaps TRBD1 or TRBD2 (5 bases each). The CDR3 length is 14 residues. CDR1 and CDR2 from the germline V gene are MNHEY and SVGAGI. V was shortened by 6 bases and J by 6 bases, with 14 bases between the two germline ends. CDR3 in DNA: TGTGCCAGCAGATCCCCCCGGGGACCCGGGGAGCTGTTTTTT. Translated: CASRSPRGPGELFF.

This chain joins TRBV12-3 or TRBV12-4 and TRBJ1-4; D is unresolved. This CDR3 has 13 residues. The ends were cut back, 5 bases at V and 8 bases at J, with 12 bases in the middle. The CDR3 DNA follows: TGTGCCAGCAGTCCCACCTTTCGAGAAAAACTGTTTTTT. As protein: CASSPTFREKLFF.